This record looks at one TCR beta chain sequence and its context. The CDR3 is 15 residues long. The V and J ends lost 5 bases and 5 bases, in that order; junction bases with no gene match: 8. Germline values: CDR1 SGDLS, CDR2 YYNGEE. The table came from immunoSEQ multiplex PCR; TCRdb's copy has only in-frame clones and leaves some out. The sample lists about 34,000 clones; about 88% were seen once. The entry originates in a study of T cells in localized non-small cell lung cancer. The clonotype was recovered from a woman aged 35-75 years with stage I lung adenocarcinoma. This specimen consisted of peripheral blood, obtained before any cancer treatment. The chain has TRBV9 and TRBJ2-1, with 9 bases that match TRBD1. CDR3 in amino acids: CASRSTGGGHNEQFF. The CDR3 DNA sequence: TGTGCCAGCAGGTCGACAGGGGGAGGGCACAATGAGCAGTTCTTC.